Below are 30 T cell receptor beta chains sequenced from a single sample in a study of cytomegalovirus exposure and HLA in healthy donors. Vbeta (60) and Jbeta (13) primers were used in the PCR. Only in-frame clones appear in the TCRdb table, and some are missing; sequencing was by immunoSEQ multiplex PCR. The sample records 150,000 to 180,000 clones, around 80% being singletons. The specimen sequenced was PBMCs. The receptors were gathered from a woman aged 35 to 49 in good health and CMV-seropositive.

This chain connects TRBV4-1 to TRBJ2-2; 8 bases agree with TRBD2. V dropped 4 bases and J dropped 4; count of bases not matched to a gene: 14. The germline CDR1 and CDR2 sequences are MGHRA and YSYEKL. The CDR3 extends over 18 amino acids. DNA of the CDR3: TGCGCCAGCAGCCGTGGGGGCCTACTAGCGGATTCCACCGGGGAGCTGTTTTTT. Encoded protein: CASSRGGLLADSTGELFF.

The rearrangement links TRBV7-2 to TRBJ2-1; 15 nucleotides agree with TRBD2. The germline V gene has CDR1 SGHTA and CDR2 FQGNSA. After removal of 5 bases from V and 7 bases from J, the junction contained 9 bases not matched to a gene. The CDR3 runs to 17 residues. CDR3 DNA sequence: TGTGCCAGCAGCCCAGGACTAGCGGGAGGGCCCAGGAATGAGCAGTTCTTC. It is translated as CASSPGLAGGPRNEQFF.

The J gene is TRBJ1-4, the V gene TRBV15, with D maybe TRBD1 (6 bases). The CDR3 has 15 amino acids. Germline assignment: CDR1 LNHNV and CDR2 YYDKDF (reference sequence). Trimming took off 4 bases at V and 2 bases at J, with 11 bases between the two ends. CDR3 coding DNA: TGTGCCACCAGCACTAGGACAGCGACTAATGAAAAACTGTTTTTT. Amino acid sequence: CATSTRTATNEKLFF.

The rearrangement links TRBV9 to TRBJ2-1, with TRBD1 as a possible D gene (6 bases). The germline V gene encodes CDR1 SGDLS and CDR2 YYNGEE. V shed 1 base and J shed 2 bases, with 10 bases lying between them. The CDR3 totals 15 residues. CDR3 in DNA: TGTGCCAGCAGCGTACTTCAGGGGCCCTACAATGAGCAGTTCTTC. It encodes CASSVLQGPYNEQFF.

J is TRBJ2-4 and V is TRBV11-3; D is perhaps TRBD1 (7 bases). The germline V and J ends were trimmed by 5 bases and 6 bases, with 20 bases remaining between them. Germline V lookup: CDR1 SGHNT, CDR2 YENEEA. There are 16 residues in the CDR3. The CDR3 nucleotides read TGTGCCAGCAGCCCACCGGGACAGCGGACTACAAACATTCAGTACTTC. It is translated as CASSPPGQRTTNIQYF.

V gene TRBV27 combines with J gene TRBJ1-1; 9 bases align to TRBD1. The V and J ends lost 7 bases and 3 bases, in that order; junction bases with no gene match: 15. The CDR3 length is 17 residues. Germline V gives CDR1 MNHEY, CDR2 SMNVEV (reference sequence). For the CDR3, the DNA is TGTGCCAGCACCTATTTAAGTCCGGGACAGGGCTACACTGAAGCTTTCTTT. Protein product: CASTYLSPGQGYTEAFF.

The rearrangement uses TRBV6-1 and TRBJ2-7; weak D call: TRBD1 (6 bases). Germline CDR1 is MNHNS and CDR2 is SASEGT. V dropped 4 bases and J dropped 1 base, with 8 bases sitting between them. The CDR3 consists of 13 residues. The CDR3 is CASSATGSYEQYF. The CDR3 bases are TGTGCCAGCAGTGCTACAGGGTCCTACGAGCAGTACTTC.

J is TRBJ2-1 and V is TRBV18, with 7 bases matching TRBD1. Germline values: CDR1 KGHSH, CDR2 LQKENI. V gave up 3 bases and J gave up 4 bases; unmatched junction bases: 9. This CDR3 is 16 amino acids long. The CDR3: CASSPRQGVVYNEQFF. The CDR3 DNA sequence: TGTGCCAGCTCACCCCGACAGGGAGTAGTATACAATGAGCAGTTCTTC.

CDR3 amino acids: CASSQDWGVRTDTQYF. The CDR3 DNA sequence: TGTGCCAGCAGCCAAGACTGGGGGGTAAGAACAGATACGCAGTATTTT. V usage is TRBV14 and J usage is TRBJ2-3; maybe TRBD2 (6 bases). The CDR3 is 16 amino acids. Looked up from germline, CDR1 is SGHDN and CDR2 is FVKESK. V lost 0 bases and J lost 3, with 13 bases in between.

The table lists this clone with a few counts. The rearrangement links TRBV18 to TRBJ2-5, with 9 bases that match TRBD2. CDR3 size: 16 residues. Germline values: CDR1 KGHSH, CDR2 LQKENI. The V and J ends lost 2 bases and 2 bases, in that order; junction bases with no gene match: 6. DNA of the CDR3: TGTGCCAGCTCACCAACAAGCGGGAGGCTACAAGAGACCCAGTACTTC. It translates to CASSPTSGRLQETQYF.

The rearrangement links TRBV10-3 to TRBJ2-7; 9 bases are shared with TRBD2. Germline trimming cut 3 bases from V and 6 bases from J; bases unmatched to any gene: 12. Germline CDR1 is ENHRY and CDR2 is SYGVKD. The CDR3 sequence is 16 residues long. CDR3 DNA: TGTGCCATCAGTGACCCGGGACTAGCTGAACCCAGCGAGCAGTACTTC. Its protein is CAISDPGLAEPSEQYF.

The chain is built from TRBV14 and TRBJ2-5; the match to TRBD2 covers 7 bases. Trimming at V came to 0 bases and at J to 2 bases, leaving 12 bases not matched to a gene. Germline loops: CDR1 SGHDN, CDR2 FVKESK. This CDR3 spans 18 amino acids. CDR3 sequence reads: CASSQDSVAGKLQETQYF. DNA for the CDR3: TGTGCCAGCAGCCAAGATTCGGTAGCGGGTAAACTTCAAGAGACCCAGTACTTC.

The chain carries TRBV5-4 and TRBJ2-2; TRBD1 agrees at 8 bases. This CDR3 comprises 15 residues. The germline gives CDR1 SGHNT, CDR2 YYREEE (reference sequence). The trim removed 4 bases at V and 0 bases at J, leaving 2 bases unmatched. The CDR3 sequence: CASSKGQANTGELFF. CDR3 in DNA: TGTGCCAGCAGCAAGGGACAGGCGAACACCGGGGAGCTGTTTTTT.

J is TRBJ1-4 and V is TRBV5-1, with D possibly matching TRBD1 (5 bases). The germline gives CDR1 SGHRS, CDR2 YFSETQ. The V end was cut by 1 base, the J end by 6 bases, with 28 bases between. The CDR3 totals 20 residues. CDR3 sequence: CASSLPSGQGGLVWYEKLFF. DNA of the CDR3: TGCGCCAGCAGCTTGCCCTCGGGGCAGGGAGGATTAGTATGGTATGAAAAACTGTTTTTT. Variable domain in full (rest from reference TRBV5-1 and TRBJ1-4): KAGVTQTPRYLIKTRGQQVTLSCSPISGHRSVSWYQQTPGQGLQFLFEYFSETQRNKGNFPGRFSGRQFSNSRSEMNVSTLELGDSALYLCASSLPSGQGGLVWYEKLFFGSGTQLSVL.

This chain connects TRBV15 to TRBJ2-3; 11 nucleotides agree with TRBD2. CDR3 length: 16 amino acids. CDR1 is LNHNV and CDR2 is YYDKDF in the germline V gene (reference sequence). V dropped 3 bases and J dropped 5; count of bases not matched to a gene: 7. The CDR3 is CATSRAGSGRVDTQYF. The CDR3 DNA reads TGTGCCACCAGCAGGGCTGGTAGCGGGAGGGTAGATACGCAGTATTTT.

The chain combines TRBV11-2 with TRBJ2-1, with 9 bases identical to TRBD1. Germline V gene lookup returns CDR1 SGHAT and CDR2 FQNNGV. V lost 5 bases, J lost 8 bases, and 16 bases stayed unmatched. This CDR3 is built from 17 residues. This chain's CDR3 is CASSPPPGQGGADEQFF. Here the CDR3 DNA reads TGTGCCAGCAGCCCCCCCCCGGGACAGGGAGGGGCAGATGAGCAGTTCTTC. The full variable domain, with the rest looked up from reference TRBV11-2 and TRBJ2-1, is EAGVAQSPRYKIIEKRQSVAFWCNPISGHATLYWYQQILGQGPKLLIQFQNNGVVDDSQLPKDRFSAERLKGVDSTLKIQPAKLEDSAVYLCASSPPPGQGGADEQFFGPGTRLTVL.

The chain couples TRBV5-4 to TRBJ1-4; 9 nucleotides line up with TRBD1. The germline V gene has CDR1 SGHNT and CDR2 YYREEE (reference sequence). There are 15 residues in the CDR3. J was trimmed by 8 bases and V by 0 bases; bases with no gene match: 5. The CDR3 protein is CASSLVGQGTEKLFF. In nucleotides, the CDR3 is TGTGCCAGCAGCTTGGTTGGACAGGGGACCGAAAAACTGTTTTTT.

This chain joins TRBV28 and TRBJ1-1, with a weak D call TRBD1 (5 bases). The CDR3 has 14 amino acids. Trimming stripped 6 bases from V and 6 bases from J, with 17 bases between. Germline loops: CDR1 MDHEN, CDR2 SYDVKM. CDR3 loop: CASRTSGWGAEAFF. The CDR3 region has the DNA TGTGCCAGCAGGACCTCAGGGTGGGGGGCTGAAGCTTTCTTT.

The chain is built from TRBV30 and TRBJ2-7, with TRBD2 matching 11 bases. The V and J ends lost 5 bases and 7 bases, in that order; junction bases with no gene match: 16. The CDR3 is 16 residues long. Germline V gene data show CDR1 as GTSNPN and CDR2 as SVGIG (reference sequence). CDR3 protein: CAWHRVAGGLLGEQYF. DNA for the CDR3: TGTGCCTGGCATAGGGTAGCGGGAGGGCTTCTTGGTGAGCAGTACTTC. The full variable domain, completed using reference TRBV30 and TRBJ2-7, is SQTIHQWPATLVQPVGSPLSLECTVEGTSNPNLYWYRQAAGRGLQLLFYSVGIGQISSEVPQNLSASRPQDRQFILSSKKLLLSDSGFYLCAWHRVAGGLLGEQYFGPGTRLTVT.

This clone was recorded only once. The V call is TRBV27, the J call TRBJ2-3; 9 nucleotides align to TRBD2. V shed 4 bases, J shed 1 base, and the junction held 15 bases outside the gene matches. The CDR3 spans 19 residues. Germline assignment: CDR1 MNHEY and CDR2 SMNVEV (reference sequence). Written as DNA, the CDR3 is TGTGCCAGCAGTTCCCTTGTACTTAGCATAGCGGGAGGCACAGATACGCAGTATTTT. Translation: CASSSLVLSIAGGTDTQYF.

The rearrangement uses TRBV6-1 and TRBJ2-2; 7 nucleotides agree with TRBD2. The CDR3 spans 15 residues. Germline V gives CDR1 MNHNS, CDR2 SASEGT. The V gene end was trimmed by 6 bases and the J gene end by 6 bases; junction bases not matched to a gene: 10. This CDR3 reads CASRGTGGSSGELFF. CDR3 coding DNA: TGTGCCAGCAGAGGGACTGGCGGGAGTTCCGGGGAGCTGTTTTTT.

The CDR3 loop is CASSIDRDTNTEAFF. DNA of the CDR3: TGTGCCAGTAGTATAGACAGGGATACGAACACTGAAGCTTTCTTT. The chain links TRBV19 to TRBJ1-1; maybe TRBD1 (5 bases). The V gene's germline CDR1 is LNHDA and CDR2 SQIVND (reference sequence). The length of the CDR3 is 15 residues. Trimming removed 0 bases from V and 1 base from J, with 9 bases in between.

J is TRBJ2-2 and V is TRBV7-6; TRBD1 agrees at 9 bases. The CDR3 runs 15 residues. Germline assignment: CDR1 SGHVS and CDR2 FNYEAQ. Trimming at V came to 5 bases and at J to 3 bases, leaving 4 bases not matched to a gene. CDR3 nucleotide sequence: TGTGCCAGCAGCATGGGACAGGGAGACACCGGGGAGCTGTTTTTT. As protein: CASSMGQGDTGELFF.

This chain uses TRBV5-1 with TRBJ2-1, with 10 bases fitting TRBD2. This CDR3 contains 17 residues. Germline values: CDR1 SGHRS, CDR2 YFSETQ. V lost 4 bases and J lost 7; bases outside the gene matches: 14. Here the CDR3 reads CASSRTEQGLALNEQFF. The CDR3 nucleotides read TGCGCCAGCAGCCGAACGGAACAGGGACTAGCGTTGAATGAGCAGTTCTTC.

The V and J genes are TRBV30 and TRBJ2-3, with a tentative D call TRBD2 (6 bases). V gave up 0 bases and J gave up 4 bases, with 11 bases separating them. Germline V gene data show CDR1 as GTSNPN and CDR2 as SVGIG (reference sequence). This CDR3 spans 14 amino acids. CDR3 nucleotide sequence: TGTGCCTGGAGTGTTGCTAGCGCATCAGATACGCAGTATTTT. This codes for CAWSVASASDTQYF.

The genes are TRBV25-1 and TRBJ2-3, with D possibly being TRBD2 (5 bases). Trimming cost V 3 bases and J 4 bases, with 20 bases left between them. This CDR3 is built from 17 residues. Germline V CDR1 and CDR2: MGHDK, SYGVNS. CDR3 nucleotide sequence: TGTGCCAGCAGTGAGGTTAATGGCGCCCCCGGGGCAGATACGCAGTATTTT. It specifies CASSEVNGAPGADTQYF.

CDR3 loop: CASRRTGDSPLHF. CDR3 sequence (DNA): TGTGCCAGCAGACGGACAGGGGACTCACCCCTCCACTTT. The J gene is TRBJ1-6, the V gene TRBV27; TRBD1 aligns across 9 bases. V lost 6 bases to trimming and J lost 10 bases; unmatched junction nucleotides: 4. Germline V gene sequence: CDR1 MNHEY, CDR2 SMNVEV (reference sequence). The CDR3 contains 13 residues.

The J gene is TRBJ2-5, the V gene TRBV5-6; D might be TRBD2 (7 bases). Germline CDR1 and CDR2: SGHDT and YYEEEE. This CDR3 contains 15 residues. V was cut by 7 bases and J by 5 bases, with 21 bases left in between. The CDR3 sequence: CASSISPGGGETQYF. CDR3 bases: TGTGCCAGCTCCATATCCCCGGGGGGCGGTGAGACCCAGTACTTC.

The rearrangement uses TRBV4-1 and TRBJ1-1; a possible D gene is TRBD1 (6 bases). The germline gives CDR1 MGHRA, CDR2 YSYEKL. V was trimmed by 3 bases and J by 3 bases, leaving 11 bases between them. The CDR3 runs 14 residues. The CDR3 here is CASSQAQGYTEAFF. As DNA, the CDR3 is TGCGCCAGCAGCCAGGCACAGGGATACACTGAAGCTTTCTTT.

Remarks on this clone: Distinct nucleotide sequences in the sample also encode this CDR3. The chain links TRBV5-1 to TRBJ2-1, with 7 bases identical to TRBD2. The CDR3 extends over 12 amino acids. The trim removed 4 bases at V and 7 bases at J, leaving 2 bases unmatched. The V gene's germline CDR1 is SGHRS and CDR2 YFSETQ. CDR3 nucleotides: TGCGCCAGCAGCCCCGGGGGGAATGAGCAGTTCTTC. Translation gives CASSPGGNEQFF.